The T cell receptor (beta chain) under discussion was sequenced for a study of cytomegalovirus exposure and HLA in healthy donors. This clone was observed a single time. This CDR3 region has 12 residues. CDR1 is SNHLY and CDR2 is FYNNEI in the germline V gene. Trimming pared 10 bases from V and 4 bases from J, leaving 12 bases between. This PCR relied on a set of 60 Vbeta primers and 13 Jbeta primers. Measured with immunoSEQ multiplex PCR; TCRdb has only the in-frame clones, and not every one. Here the sample spans some 150,000 clones, 75% to 85% being singletons. Sequenced: PBMCs. The V call is TRBV2, the J call TRBJ2-3, with D uncertain. The receptor comes from a woman between 50 and 59 years old in good health and CMV-seropositive. Written as DNA, the CDR3 is TGTGCCACCGCCCCCTCGGCAGATACGCAGTATTTT. It translates to CATAPSADTQYF.